This T cell receptor (beta chain) was sequenced during a study of OX40 agonist ivuxolimab in advanced cancers. Here immunoSEQ multiplex PCR was the method, and the copy in TCRdb shows in-frame clones only, minus some. The table has more than 75,000 clones, about 91% seen once. The CDR3 is made up of 15 amino acids. From germline, CDR1 is MNHEY and CDR2 SVGAGI. V was shortened by 1 base and J by 3 bases, with 9 bases between the two germline ends. V is TRBV6-5 and J is TRBJ1-4; tentative D call: TRBD1 (6 bases). This material consisted of CD4+ or CD8+ T cells sorted from blood, taken in a trial of the OX40 agonist ivuxolimab. The receptor's source is an adult with an advanced solid tumor such as melanoma, head and neck, liver or kidney cancer. The CDR3: CASSYWGAANEKLFF. CDR3 nucleotides: TGTGCCAGCAGTTACTGGGGGGCCGCTAATGAAAAACTGTTTTTT.